This T cell receptor (beta chain) was sequenced during a study of control samples from healthy donors and cancer patients. Only in-frame clones appear in the TCRdb table, and some are missing; sequencing was by immunoSEQ multiplex PCR. The sample records 150,000 to 200,000 clones, approximately 94% being singletons. The CDR3 is 13 residues long. The V end was cut by 5 bases, the J end by 5 bases, with 12 bases between. The germline gives CDR1 SGHTA, CDR2 FQGNSA. This sequence originates from a woman between 40 and 55 years old in good health. Input material: blood. This rearrangement joins TRBV7-2 to TRBJ1-2; D gene uncertain. CDR3 DNA: TGTGCCAGCAGCAACGGAGTAATATATGGCTACACCTTC. Its translation is CASSNGVIYGYTF.